This T cell receptor (beta chain) comes out of a study of T cells and Merkel cell carcinoma outcomes (dated by TCRdb to 2020 to 2022). As for the study more broadly: The tumor T-cell repertoire, together with T-cell density, was examined as a predictor of clinical outcome in patients with Merkel cell carcinoma.

To prepare the library, the immunoSEQ multiplex PCR assay was applied. Imported from immuneACCESS, the table was reduced by TCRdb to in-frame sequences with V and J called. These copies leave out some clones; in studies compared against another copy, an unresolved V gene accounts for under half, and the cause of the remainder is not known. A total of more than 7,500 clones appear in this sample, 80% to 90% of them only once. The ten top clones hold roughly 2.4% of the sample. Overall study outcomes, separate from this receptor: T-cell repertoire features combined with T-cell density were reported to predict clinical outcomes in Merkel cell carcinoma patients.

CDR1 and CDR2, per the germline V gene (reference sequence), are SGHNT and YYREEE. The CDR3 starts with the cysteine, ends with the phenylalanine, and has 16 residues. Only the CDR3 part of the read is kept: 48 bases, read in frame from the first base. Trimming leaves V shorter by 5 bases and J shorter by 2 bases, with the junction holding 6 bases beyond the gene matches. Samples were obtained from patients with Merkel cell carcinoma. Comments on this clone: There is no known antigen for this receptor. No much larger clonotype is one base removed from it; base qualities were not supplied.

The sequence links TRBV5-4 to TRBJ2-3, with 12 bases aligning to TRBD2. Source material: tumor tissue from Merkel cell carcinoma. The receptor was derived from a human donor with Merkel cell carcinoma. The bases read TGTGCCAGCAGTCCCCGACTAGCGGGGGACACAGATACGCAGTATTTT. The resulting protein is CASSPRLAGDTDTQYF.